These 16 T cell receptor beta chains came from one sample sequenced in a study of T cells in Graves' hyperthyroidism and ophthalmopathy. What was amplified from RNA transcripts were TCR beta CDR3 regions. The TCR CDR3 was amplified in a first-round RT-PCR using the HTBI primer set. TCRdb independently ran MiXCR on the multiplex PCR reads; one entry per CDR3 protein. The table has 350,000 to 400,000 distinct CDR3 sequences, roughly 18% seen once. Sequencing was performed on blood. Receptors originate from a man aged 18 to 29 with Graves' ophthalmopathy.

This clonotype was detected ten times or more. The chain is built from TRBV11-3 and TRBJ1-6; no firm D call. The V and J ends lost 5 bases and 9 bases respectively, with 17 bases between them. The CDR3 totals 15 residues. Germline CDR1 is SGHNT and CDR2 is YENEEA. The CDR3: CASSLGPPKGSPLHF. CDR3 bases: TGTGCCAGCAGCCTTGGACCACCCAAGGGTTCACCCCTCCACTTT. The full variable domain, completed using reference TRBV11-3 and TRBJ1-6, is EAGVVQSPRYKIIEKKQPVAFWCNPISGHNTLYWYLQNLGQGPELLIRYENEEAVDDSQLPKDRFSAERLKGVDSTLKIQPAELGDSAVYLCASSLGPPKGSPLHFGNGTRLTVT.

The rearrangement joins TRBV20-1 to TRBJ2-1; 10 positions match TRBD2. CDR3 length equals 13 residues. The J segment lost 6 bases and the V segment lost 5 bases, leaving 4 bases of the junction unmatched. CDR1 is DFQATT and CDR2 is SNEGSKA in the germline V gene (reference sequence). Here the CDR3 reads CSALLAGPNEQFF. In DNA, the CDR3 is TGCAGTGCTCTACTAGCGGGGCCCAATGAGCAGTTCTTC.

This clonotype was counted many times. The chain has TRBV7-9 and TRBJ2-7; 8 bases match TRBD1. The CDR3 has 14 amino acids. Germline V gene lookup returns CDR1 SEHNR and CDR2 FQNEAQ (reference sequence). V shed 5 bases and J 3 bases; nucleotides not matched to a gene: 6. The CDR3 DNA sequence: TGTGCCAGCAGCACGGGACAGGCCAGCTACGAGCAGTACTTC. It translates to CASSTGQASYEQYF.

This clonotype was seen ten or more times. The V call is TRBV12-3 or TRBV12-4, the J call TRBJ1-1; TRBD1 agrees at 8 bases. V was clipped by 4 bases and J by 2 bases; unmatched bases: 6. This CDR3 has 15 amino acids. The CDR3 reads CASSYGQGYNTEAFF. As DNA, the CDR3 is TGTGCCAGCAGTTACGGACAGGGTTACAACACTGAAGCTTTCTTT.

This clonotype has ten or more counts. The V gene is TRBV7-9, the J gene TRBJ2-7, with D perhaps TRBD1 (5 bases). Trimming took 3 bases from V and 6 from J, leaving 9 bases between them. The CDR3 is 12 residues long. The germline gives CDR1 SEHNR, CDR2 FQNEAQ (reference sequence). The CDR3 DNA follows: TGTGCCAGCAGCTTTGTAAGGGGCGAGCAGTACTTC. It yields the protein CASSFVRGEQYF.

This clonotype has a count of ten or more. This chain connects TRBV10-3 to TRBJ1-1; a possible D gene is TRBD1 (6 bases). Trimming took off 6 bases at V and 3 bases at J, with 11 bases between the two ends. The length of the CDR3 is 13 residues. Germline CDR1 and CDR2: ENHRY and SYGVKD. CDR3 sequence: CAIRDSWDTEAFF. CDR3 DNA: TGTGCCATCAGGGACAGTTGGGACACTGAAGCTTTCTTT.

The rearrangement links TRBV7-9 to TRBJ2-1; no firm D call. V lost 1 base to trimming and J lost 6 bases, with 10 bases between them. The CDR3 totals 14 residues. Germline CDR1 SEHNR, CDR2 FQNEAQ (reference sequence). CDR3 nucleotide sequence: TGTGCCAGCAGCTTAGACATTTGGGGCAATGAGCAGTTCTTC. This codes for CASSLDIWGNEQFF.

This clonotype was recorded many times. This chain connects TRBV7-8 to TRBJ1-5; unclear D gene. Germline-derived CDR1 and CDR2 are SGHVS and FQNEAQ. V shed 3 bases and J shed 5 bases, with 14 bases lying between them. The length of the CDR3 is 15 residues. The CDR3 protein is CASSFRHESDQPQHF. CDR3 nucleotides: TGTGCCAGCAGCTTTAGGCACGAATCGGATCAGCCCCAGCATTTT.

The sample holds many counts of this clonotype. V gene TRBV5-1 combines with J gene TRBJ1-1; D is perhaps TRBD1 (5 bases). CDR1 and CDR2 (germline): SGHRS, YFSETQ. V was pared by 4 bases and J by 5 bases, with 15 bases between. The CDR3 has 14 amino acids. CDR3 bases: TGCGCCAGCAGCCCGGGGCTTGGAAGTACTGAAGCTTTCTTT. Its protein is CASSPGLGSTEAFF.

This clonotype appeared many times. The V gene is TRBV7-8, the J gene TRBJ1-1; no clear D gene. V lost 5 bases and J lost 1, with 11 bases in between. The germline V gene has CDR1 SGHVS and CDR2 FQNEAQ. CDR3 length equals 14 residues. This CDR3 reads CASSLGLENTEAFF. For the CDR3, the DNA is TGTGCCAGCAGCCTCGGACTAGAGAACACTGAAGCTTTCTTT.

The chain carries TRBV6-2 or TRBV6-3 and TRBJ2-2; 7 nucleotides agree with TRBD2. Germline CDR1 and CDR2: MNHEY and SVGEGT. With V trimmed by 2 bases and J by 1 base, 10 bases remained unmatched. The length of the CDR3 is 18 residues. CDR3 in DNA: TGTGCCAGCAGTTACCCCCCCCCGCTAGCGGAGAACACCGGGGAGCTGTTTTTT. This encodes CASSYPPPLAENTGELFF.

This clonotype showed up just a few times. The chain carries TRBV5-8 and TRBJ2-5; 8 bases are a match to TRBD1. This CDR3 comprises 14 residues. The V gene end was trimmed by 0 bases and the J gene end by 13 bases; junction bases not matched to a gene: 11. Germline V gene sequence: CDR1 SGHTS, CDR2 YDEGEE. The CDR3 loop is CASSLDGQGRPPYF. CDR3 bases: TGTGCCAGCAGCTTGGACGGACAGGGCCGACCCCCGTACTTC.

The genes are TRBV4-1 and TRBJ1-3; the D is unclear. Trimming removed 3 bases from V and 4 bases from J, with 19 bases in between. The germline V gene encodes CDR1 MGHRA and CDR2 YSYEKL. CDR3 size: 17 residues. The CDR3 spells CASSHNPGIRSGNTIYF. The CDR3 DNA is TGCGCCAGCAGCCACAACCCGGGAATTCGATCGGGAAACACCATATATTTT.

This rearrangement joins TRBV7-2 to TRBJ2-5; the D is unclear. There are 13 residues in the CDR3. V lost 4 bases, J lost 5 bases, and 11 bases lay in between. Per the germline V gene, CDR1 is SGHTA and CDR2 is FQGNSA. CDR3: CASSSSIGETQYF. CDR3 coding DNA: TGTGCCAGCAGCTCCTCGATAGGGGAGACCCAGTACTTC.

This clonotype was counted at least ten times. The chain links TRBV24-1 to TRBJ2-1, with TRBD1 matching 7 bases. The J segment lost 8 bases and the V segment lost 5 bases, leaving 8 bases of the junction unmatched. Germline CDR1 and CDR2: KGHDR and SFDVKD. There are 14 residues in the CDR3. The CDR3 DNA is TGTGCCACCAGTGCCCTCGACAGGGACGATGAGCAGTTCTTC. As protein: CATSALDRDDEQFF.

This clonotype was counted ten times or more. This chain uses TRBV2 with TRBJ2-7; D tentatively reads TRBD1 or TRBD2 (5 bases each). CDR1 and CDR2 from the germline V gene are SNHLY and FYNNEI. This CDR3 has 14 amino acids. Trimming left V 2 bases short and J 3 bases short, with 11 bases between. Written as DNA, the CDR3 is TGTGCCAGCAGTGAATCGGGGCCGAACTACGAGCAGTACTTC. Translation gives CASSESGPNYEQYF.